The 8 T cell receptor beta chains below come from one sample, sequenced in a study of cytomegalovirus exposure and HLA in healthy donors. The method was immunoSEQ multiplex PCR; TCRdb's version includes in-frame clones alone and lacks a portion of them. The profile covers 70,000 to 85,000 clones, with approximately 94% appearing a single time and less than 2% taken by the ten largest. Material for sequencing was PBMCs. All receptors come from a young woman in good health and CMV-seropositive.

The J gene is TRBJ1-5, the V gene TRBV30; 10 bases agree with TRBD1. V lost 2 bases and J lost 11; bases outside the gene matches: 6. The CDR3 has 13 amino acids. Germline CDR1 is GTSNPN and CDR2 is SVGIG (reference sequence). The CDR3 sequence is CAWSRGQGWAQHF. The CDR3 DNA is TGTGCCTGGAGTAGGGGACAGGGGTGGGCCCAGCATTTT.

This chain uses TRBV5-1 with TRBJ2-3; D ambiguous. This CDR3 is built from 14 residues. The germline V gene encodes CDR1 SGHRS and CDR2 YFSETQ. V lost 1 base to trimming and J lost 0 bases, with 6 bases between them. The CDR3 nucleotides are TGCGCCAGCAGCTTGACAGATAGCACAGATACGCAGTATTTT. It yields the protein CASSLTDSTDTQYF.

The CDR3 nucleotides read TGTGCCAGCAGCCCAACCCGGACAGGGTATTCTGGGGCCAACGTCCTGACTTTC. Its protein product is CASSPTRTGYSGANVLTF. V gene TRBV7-6 combines with J gene TRBJ2-6; TRBD1 matches 8 bases. CDR3 length: 18 residues. Per germline, CDR1 SGHVS and CDR2 FNYEAQ. V was pared by 5 bases and J by 1 base, with 10 bases of the junction left unmatched.

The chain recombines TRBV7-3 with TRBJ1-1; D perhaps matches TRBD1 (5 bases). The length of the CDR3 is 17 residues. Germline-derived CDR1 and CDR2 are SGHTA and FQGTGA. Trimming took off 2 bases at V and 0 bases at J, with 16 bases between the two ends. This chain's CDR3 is CASSLRGAGDLNTEAFF. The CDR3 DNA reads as TGTGCCAGCAGCTTACGTGGGGCAGGCGACTTGAACACTGAAGCTTTCTTT.

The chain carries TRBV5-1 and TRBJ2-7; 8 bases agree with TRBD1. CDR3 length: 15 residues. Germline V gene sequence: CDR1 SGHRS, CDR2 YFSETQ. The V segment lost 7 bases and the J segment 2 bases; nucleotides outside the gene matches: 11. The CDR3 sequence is CASRGQGTLTYEQYF. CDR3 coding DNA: TGCGCCAGCCGCGGACAGGGCACTTTAACCTACGAGCAGTACTTC.

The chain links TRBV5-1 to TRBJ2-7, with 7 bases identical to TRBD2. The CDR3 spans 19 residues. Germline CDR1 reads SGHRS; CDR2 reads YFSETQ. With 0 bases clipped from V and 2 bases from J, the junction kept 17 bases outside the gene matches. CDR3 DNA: TGCGCCAGCAGCTTGGAGGGAGGTAGGGGAGCGGGAAGGGCCTACGAGCAGTACTTC. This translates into CASSLEGGRGAGRAYEQYF.

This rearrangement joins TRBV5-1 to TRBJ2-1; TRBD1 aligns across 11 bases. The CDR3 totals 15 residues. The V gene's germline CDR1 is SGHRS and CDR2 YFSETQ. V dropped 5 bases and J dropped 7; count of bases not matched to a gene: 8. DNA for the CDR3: TGCGCCAGCAGTTACGGACAGGGGGCTGGAAATGAGCAGTTCTTC. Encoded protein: CASSYGQGAGNEQFF.

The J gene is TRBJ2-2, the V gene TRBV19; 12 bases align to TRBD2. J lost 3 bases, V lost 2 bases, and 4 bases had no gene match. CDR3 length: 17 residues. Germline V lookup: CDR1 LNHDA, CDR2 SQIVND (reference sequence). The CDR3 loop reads CASSIRLAGGHTGELFF. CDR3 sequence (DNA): TGTGCCAGTAGTATAAGGCTAGCGGGGGGGCACACCGGGGAGCTGTTTTTT.